A selection of T cell receptor beta chains follows, all from one sample in a study of a mutant IDH1 vaccine in newly diagnosed glioma. These receptors have no identified antigens. Produced via immunoSEQ multiplex PCR; TCRdb's table is partial and in-frame only. The data hold 35,000 to 45,000 clones, with 83% observed a single time. Sample: PBMCs, taken from a glioma patient whose treatment included an IDH1 peptide vaccine. Receptors were obtained from a woman in her fifties or sixties with glioma. Each CDR3 is given with its conserved first and last residue. The order of the fields is D gene, V gene, J gene, clone size, CDR3 DNA, CDR3 protein. D genes are given only for firm matches. Clone size is stated in some rows and not others, as once, few, many or a class when expanded.

TRBD1	TRBV19	TRBJ1-5	NA	TGTGCCAGTAGTATAGGACAGGGGGCCGGGCAGCCCCAGCATTTT	CASSIGQGAGQPQHF
TRBD1	TRBV5-1	TRBJ2-3	NA	TGCGCCAGCAGCCTCCAACCCCCGGGACAGAGCACAGATACGCAGTATTTT	CASSLQPPGQSTDTQYF
NA	TRBV6-6	TRBJ1-5	NA	TGTGCCAGCAGTTCCGATGGACCTAGGGCGCCCCAGCATTTT	CASSSDGPRAPQHF
NA	TRBV6-1	TRBJ1-1	NA	TGTGCCAGCAGTCCAGTCATGAACACTGAAGCTTTCTTT	CASSPVMNTEAFF
TRBD1	TRBV5-4	TRBJ1-4	NA	TGTGCCAGCAGCTTGTCGACAGGGCGGAAGGAAAAACTGTTTTTT	CASSLSTGRKEKLFF
NA	TRBV7-2	TRBJ2-1	NA	TGTGCCACCCGTTCAGGTTACAATGAGCAGTTCTTC	CATRSGYNEQFF
TRBD1	TRBV12-5	TRBJ1-5	few	TGTGCTAGTGTCCAAACAGGGGGGGATCAGCCCCAGCATTTT	CASVQTGGDQPQHF
NA	TRBV6-6	TRBJ1-4	NA	TGTGCCAGCAGTTATAATGGGGCCCAGGAAGCGCGACTGTTTTTT	CASSYNGAQEARLFF
TRBD2	TRBV5-1	TRBJ2-3	NA	TGCGCCAGCAGCTTACAAGGACTAGCGGGGGGGTACTTGGCAGATACGCAGTATTTT	CASSLQGLAGGYLADTQYF
NA	TRBV5-4	TRBJ2-7	NA	TGTGCCAGCAGCCCATCGGCGGCAAATCGCTACGAGCAGTACTTC	CASSPSAANRYEQYF
NA	TRBV5-5	TRBJ1-1	NA	TGTGCCAGCAGCTACGGGTGGGGGAGCACTGAAGCTTTCTTT	CASSYGWGSTEAFF
NA	TRBV7-2	TRBJ2-7	NA	TGTGCCAGCAGCTTAGGGGGCGGCCTCTCCTACGAGCAGTACTTC	CASSLGGGLSYEQYF
NA	TRBV2	TRBJ1-4	NA	TGTGCCAGCAGTGAAGAGGGGGTTTATGAAAAACTGTTTTTT	CASSEEGVYEKLFF
NA	TRBV7-9	TRBJ1-1	NA	TGTGCCAGCAGCTCGCCGGGGGGGAGCACTGAAGCTTTCTTT	CASSSPGGSTEAFF
TRBD1	TRBV6-6	TRBJ1-5	few	TGTGCCAGCAGGCCGCAGCGCGACAGGGTCAATCAGCCCCAGCATTTT	CASRPQRDRVNQPQHF
NA	TRBV7-2	TRBJ1-5	NA	TGTGCCAGCAGCTTAGGGGTTTTCAATCAGCCCCAGCATTTT	CASSLGVFNQPQHF
TRBD1	TRBV30	TRBJ2-7	NA	TGTGCCTGGAGTGTATTCGGACAGGGTGGTTTGCAGTACTTC	CAWSVFGQGGLQYF
TRBD1	TRBV5-1	TRBJ1-1	NA	TGCGCCAGCAGCTCGGGTCGGGACAGGGGTACTGAAGCTTTCTTT	CASSSGRDRGTEAFF
NA	TRBV11-2	TRBJ1-4	once	TGTGCCAGCAGCTTGGGGTGGGGAGATGATGAAAAACTGTTTTTT	CASSLGWGDDEKLFF
NA	TRBV5-6	TRBJ1-6	NA	TGTGCCAGCAGCCCCGGGCGCTCAGGGTCCTATAATTCACCCCTCCACTTT	CASSPGRSGSYNSPLHF
TRBD1	TRBV6-1	TRBJ2-3	once	TGTGCCAGCAGTGAGGGGACAGGGTTTCAAGATACGCAGTATTTT	CASSEGTGFQDTQYF
TRBD2	TRBV4-3	TRBJ2-1	NA	TGCGCCAGCAGCCCGGGAAGAGGCCGGGGGGTGCCCTGGAATGAGCAGTTCTTC	CASSPGRGRGVPWNEQFF
NA	TRBV7-9	TRBJ1-6	NA	TGTGCCAGCAGCTTAGAAGGGTCACCCCCCCACTTT	CASSLEGSPPHF
NA	TRBV5-1	TRBJ1-1	NA	TGCGCCAGCAGCTTCCAGGGGCTGGACACTGAAGCTTTCTTT	CASSFQGLDTEAFF
TRBD1	TRBV5-1	TRBJ1-1	NA	TGCGCCAGCAGCTTGGGGGAAGGGGGCATCTCTGAAGCTTTCTTT	CASSLGEGGISEAFF
NA	TRBV27	TRBJ2-7	NA	TGTGCCAGCAGTTCCCCCAGGGGGGCGAGCTCCTACGAGCAGTACTTC	CASSSPRGASSYEQYF
TRBD1	TRBV5-4	TRBJ2-3	NA	TGTGCCAGCAGCCCTCCCCCCGGGACAGGGACAGATACGCAGTATTTT	CASSPPPGTGTDTQYF
NA	TRBV4-1	TRBJ2-2	NA	TGCGCCAGCAGCCACCTCCTCACAGGGACTGCCGGGGAGCTGTTTTTT	CASSHLLTGTAGELFF
NA	TRBV19	TRBJ1-1	few	TGTGCCAGTAGTAGATTCGACAGTGAAGCTTTCTTT	CASSRFDSEAFF
NA	TRBV2	TRBJ1-2	NA	TGTGCCAGCAGTGAAGCCAGTCGGGGGAAGGGCTACACCTTC	CASSEASRGKGYTF
NA	TRBV10-3	TRBJ1-4	few	TGTGCCATCAGACAAGACGGCGGCAATGAAAAACTGTTTTTT	CAIRQDGGNEKLFF
NA	TRBV9	TRBJ1-2	large	TGTGCCAGCAGCGGAACAGGGCTAGCCACCTTC	CASSGTGLATF
NA	TRBV4-2	TRBJ2-7	NA	TGTGCCAGCAGCCATGGAGGAGGAGACTACGAGCAGTACTTC	CASSHGGGDYEQYF
NA	TRBV27	TRBJ1-5	few	TGTGCCAGCAGTTTCCAGAATCAGCCCCAGCATTTT	CASSFQNQPQHF
NA	TRBV27	TRBJ1-2	NA	TGTGCCAGCAAAAGCCCAACTTGGGCGAACTATGGCTACACCTTC	CASKSPTWANYGYTF
NA	TRBV19	TRBJ1-6	NA	TGTGCCAGTAGTAACCTCATGACAGGCAATTCACCCCTCCACTTT	CASSNLMTGNSPLHF
NA	TRBV30	TRBJ1-1	NA	TGTGCCTGGAGTCAGAGGTGGGGCACTGAAGCTTTCTTT	CAWSQRWGTEAFF
TRBD2	TRBV5-4	TRBJ2-7	once	TGTGCCAGCGGGGGCCAGCGGGGGGGCTCCTACGAGCAGTACTTC	CASGGQRGGSYEQYF